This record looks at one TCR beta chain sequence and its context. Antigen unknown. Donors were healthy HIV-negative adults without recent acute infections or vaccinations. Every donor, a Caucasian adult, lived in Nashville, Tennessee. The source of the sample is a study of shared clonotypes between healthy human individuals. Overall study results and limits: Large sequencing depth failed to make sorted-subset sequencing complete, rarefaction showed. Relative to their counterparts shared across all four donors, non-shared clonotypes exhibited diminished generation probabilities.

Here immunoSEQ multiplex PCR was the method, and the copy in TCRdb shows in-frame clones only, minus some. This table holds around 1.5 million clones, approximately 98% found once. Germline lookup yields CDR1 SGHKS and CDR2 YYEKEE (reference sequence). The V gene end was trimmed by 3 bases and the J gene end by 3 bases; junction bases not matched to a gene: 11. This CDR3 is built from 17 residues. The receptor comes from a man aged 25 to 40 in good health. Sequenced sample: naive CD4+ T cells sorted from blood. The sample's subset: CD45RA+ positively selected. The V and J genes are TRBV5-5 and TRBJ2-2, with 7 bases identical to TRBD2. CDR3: CASSSMYVAGDTGELFF. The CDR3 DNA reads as TGTGCCAGCAGCTCAATGTACGTAGCGGGTGACACCGGGGAGCTGTTTTTT.